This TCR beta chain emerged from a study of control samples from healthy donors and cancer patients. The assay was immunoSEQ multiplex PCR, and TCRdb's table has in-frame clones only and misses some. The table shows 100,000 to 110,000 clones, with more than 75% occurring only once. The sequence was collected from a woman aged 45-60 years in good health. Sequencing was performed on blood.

The CDR3: CSVEDLRVGGAFF. For the CDR3, the DNA is TGCAGCGTTGAAGATCTTAGGGTGGGTGGGGCTTTCTTT. The chain joins TRBV29-1 to TRBJ1-1, with D hard to call. Germline V gives CDR1 SQVTM, CDR2 ANQGSEA. The CDR3 is made up of 13 amino acids. Trimming pared 0 bases from V and 11 bases from J, leaving 16 bases between. The entire variable domain, with the rest obtained from reference TRBV29-1 and TRBJ1-1, is as follows: SAVISQKPSRDICQRGTSLTIQCQVDSQVTMMFWYRQQPGQSLTLIATANQGSEATYESGFVIDKFPISRPNLTFSTLTVSNMSPEDSSIYLCSVEDLRVGGAFFGQGTRLTVV.